Each of the 6 T cell receptor beta chains below was sequenced from the same sample in a study of cytomegalovirus exposure and HLA in healthy donors. Primers for the PCR totalled 60 Vbeta and 13 Jbeta. Sequencing used immunoSEQ multiplex PCR; TCRdb keeps in-frame clones, though not all of them. This repertoire includes tens of thousands of clones. Sequencing was done on a sample of PBMCs. Receptors were obtained from an older woman in good health and CMV-seronegative.

The V call is TRBV7-8, the J call TRBJ2-1, with TRBD2 identical over 8 bases. Germline CDR1 SGHVS, CDR2 FQNEAQ. J gave up 2 bases and V 6 bases, and 3 bases lay outside the gene matches. The CDR3 covers 14 residues. The CDR3 reads CASSVSGTYNEQFF. CDR3 bases: TGTGCCAGCAGTGTTAGCGGGACCTACAATGAGCAGTTCTTC.

The chain combines TRBV5-4 with TRBJ2-7; a weak D match, TRBD2 (7 bases). CDR3 length: 15 residues. Trimming cost V 4 bases and J 1 base, with 15 bases left between them. Germline V gene lookup returns CDR1 SGHNT and CDR2 YYREEE (reference sequence). CDR3 in amino acids: CASSPGGRQSYEQYF. CDR3 DNA sequence: TGTGCCAGCAGCCCGGGGGGCAGGCAGTCCTACGAGCAGTACTTC.

The genes are TRBV15 and TRBJ2-6; D is perhaps TRBD2 (6 bases). The V gene's germline CDR1 is LNHNV and CDR2 YYDKDF (reference sequence). The CDR3 runs to 17 residues. Trimming removed 5 bases from V and 0 bases from J, with 14 bases in between. Here the CDR3 DNA reads TGTGCCACCAGCCGCAACCCCGGGAGCTCTGGGGCCAACGTCCTGACTTTC. Its translation is CATSRNPGSSGANVLTF.

The rearrangement uses TRBV6-1 and TRBJ2-2; 8 nucleotides align to TRBD1. Germline V gene lookup returns CDR1 MNHNS and CDR2 SASEGT. The CDR3 is 15 amino acids. The V gene end was trimmed by 6 bases and the J gene end by 1 base; junction bases not matched to a gene: 4. CDR3 sequence (DNA): TGTGCCAGCAGATCCGGGACAGGGAACACCGGGGAGCTGTTTTTT. Translating it yields CASRSGTGNTGELFF.

The chain's CDR3 is CASSLSQGNSYEQYF. In nucleotides, the CDR3 is TGTGCCAGCAGCTTATCGCAGGGGAATTCCTACGAGCAGTACTTC. V usage is TRBV7-9 and J usage is TRBJ2-7, with D perhaps TRBD1 (6 bases). The CDR3 is made up of 15 amino acids. V was trimmed by 2 bases and J by 1 base, leaving 12 bases between them. Germline V CDR1 and CDR2: SEHNR, FQNEAQ (reference sequence).

The V gene is TRBV11-2, the J gene TRBJ2-3; 8 nucleotides match TRBD2. The CDR3 consists of 17 residues. V shed 3 bases and J 0 bases; nucleotides not matched to a gene: 8. Looked up from germline, CDR1 is SGHAT and CDR2 is FQNNGV. Here the CDR3 reads CASSLGEREYSTDTQYF. The CDR3 DNA is TGTGCCAGCAGCTTGGGGGAGCGGGAGTATAGCACAGATACGCAGTATTTT.